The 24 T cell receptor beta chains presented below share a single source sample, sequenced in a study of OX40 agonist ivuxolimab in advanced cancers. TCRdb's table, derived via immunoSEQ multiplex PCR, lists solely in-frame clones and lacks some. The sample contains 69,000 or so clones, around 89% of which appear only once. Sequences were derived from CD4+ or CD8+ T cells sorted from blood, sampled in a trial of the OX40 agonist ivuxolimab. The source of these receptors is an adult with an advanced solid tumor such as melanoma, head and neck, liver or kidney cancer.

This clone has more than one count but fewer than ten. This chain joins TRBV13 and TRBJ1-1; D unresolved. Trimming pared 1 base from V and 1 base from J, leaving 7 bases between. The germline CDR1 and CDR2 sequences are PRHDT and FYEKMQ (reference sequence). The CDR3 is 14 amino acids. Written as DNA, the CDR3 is TGTGCCAGCAGCTTAGTCCCGGGGAACACTGAAGCTTTCTTT. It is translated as CASSLVPGNTEAFF.

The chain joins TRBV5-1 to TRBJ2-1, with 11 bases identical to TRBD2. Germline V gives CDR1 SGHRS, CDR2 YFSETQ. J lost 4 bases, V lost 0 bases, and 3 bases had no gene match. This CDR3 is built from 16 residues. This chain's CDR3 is CASSLAGTSGYNEQFF. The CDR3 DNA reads TGCGCCAGCAGCTTGGCTGGGACTAGCGGATACAATGAGCAGTTCTTC.

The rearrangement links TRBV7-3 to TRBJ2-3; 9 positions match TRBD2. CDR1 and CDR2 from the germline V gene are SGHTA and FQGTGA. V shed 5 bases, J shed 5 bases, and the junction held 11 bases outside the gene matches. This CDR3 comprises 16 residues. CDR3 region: CASSLQSGLAKDTQYF. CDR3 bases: TGTGCCAGCAGCCTTCAATCGGGACTAGCTAAAGATACGCAGTATTTT.

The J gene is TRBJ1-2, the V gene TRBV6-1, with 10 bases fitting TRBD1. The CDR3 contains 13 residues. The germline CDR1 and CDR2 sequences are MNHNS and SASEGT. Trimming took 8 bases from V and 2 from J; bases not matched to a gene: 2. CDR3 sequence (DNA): TGTGCCAGCCGGGACAGGGGAAACTATGGCTACACCTTC. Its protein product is CASRDRGNYGYTF.

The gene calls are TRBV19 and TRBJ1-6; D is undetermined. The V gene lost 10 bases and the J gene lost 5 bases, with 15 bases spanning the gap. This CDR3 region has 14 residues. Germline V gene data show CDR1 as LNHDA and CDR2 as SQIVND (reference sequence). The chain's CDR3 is CATREDGDNSPLHF. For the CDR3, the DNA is TGTGCCACGAGGGAGGATGGGGATAATTCACCCCTCCACTTT.

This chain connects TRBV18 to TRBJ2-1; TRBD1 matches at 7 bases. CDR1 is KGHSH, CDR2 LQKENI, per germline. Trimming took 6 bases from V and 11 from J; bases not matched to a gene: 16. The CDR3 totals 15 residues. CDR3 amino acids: CASSTGPGQIFKQFF. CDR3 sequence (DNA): TGTGCCAGCTCCACAGGTCCGGGACAGATTTTTAAGCAGTTCTTC.

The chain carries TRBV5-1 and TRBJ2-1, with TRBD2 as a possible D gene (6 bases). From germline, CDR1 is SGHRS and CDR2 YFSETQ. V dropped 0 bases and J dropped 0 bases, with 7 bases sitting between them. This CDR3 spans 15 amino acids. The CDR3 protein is CASSLGGVSYNEQFF. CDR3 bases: TGCGCCAGCAGCTTGGGCGGGGTCTCCTACAATGAGCAGTTCTTC.

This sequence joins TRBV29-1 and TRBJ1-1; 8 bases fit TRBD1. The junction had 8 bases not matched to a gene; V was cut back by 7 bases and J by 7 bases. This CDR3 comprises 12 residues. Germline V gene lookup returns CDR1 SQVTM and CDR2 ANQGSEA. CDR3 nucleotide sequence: TGCAGCGCCCTAGGACAGGGTATTGAAGCTTTCTTT. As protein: CSALGQGIEAFF.

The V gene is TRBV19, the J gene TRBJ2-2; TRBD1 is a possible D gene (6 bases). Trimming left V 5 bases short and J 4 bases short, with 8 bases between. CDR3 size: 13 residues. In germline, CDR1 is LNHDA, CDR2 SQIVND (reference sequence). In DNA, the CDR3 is TGTGCCAGTAGTCAACAGGGCACCGGGGAGCTGTTTTTT. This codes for CASSQQGTGELFF.

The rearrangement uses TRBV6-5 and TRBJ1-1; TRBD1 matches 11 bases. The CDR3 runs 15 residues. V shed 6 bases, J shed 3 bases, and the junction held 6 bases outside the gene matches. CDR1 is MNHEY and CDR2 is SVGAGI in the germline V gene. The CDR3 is CASRQPGQGDTEAFF. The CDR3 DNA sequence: TGTGCCAGCAGACAACCGGGACAGGGGGACACTGAAGCTTTCTTT.

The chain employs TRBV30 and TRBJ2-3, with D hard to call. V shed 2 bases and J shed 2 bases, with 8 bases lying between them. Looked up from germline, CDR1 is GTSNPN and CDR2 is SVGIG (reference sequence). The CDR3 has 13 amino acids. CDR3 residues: CAWSQKSTDTQYF. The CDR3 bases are TGTGCCTGGAGTCAAAAATCCACAGATACGCAGTATTTT. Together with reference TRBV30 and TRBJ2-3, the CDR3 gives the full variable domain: SQTIHQWPATLVQPVGSPLSLECTVEGTSNPNLYWYRQAAGRGLQLLFYSVGIGQISSEVPQNLSASRPQDRQFILSSKKLLLSDSGFYLCAWSQKSTDTQYFGPGTRLTVL.

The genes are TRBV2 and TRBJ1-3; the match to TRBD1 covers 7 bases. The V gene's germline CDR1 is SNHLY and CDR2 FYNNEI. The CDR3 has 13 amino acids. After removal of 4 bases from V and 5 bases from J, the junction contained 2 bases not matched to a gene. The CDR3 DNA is TGTGCCAGCAGTGTGGACAGGAGAAACACCATATATTTT. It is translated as CASSVDRRNTIYF.

CDR3 bases: TGCGCCAGCAGCTTTAACGGGGGGGCCGGTGAGCAGTTCTTC. It yields the protein CASSFNGGAGEQFF. V gene TRBV5-1 combines with J gene TRBJ2-1; 8 nucleotides agree with TRBD2. The V gene end was trimmed by 2 bases and the J gene end by 9 bases; junction bases not matched to a gene: 7. In germline, CDR1 is SGHRS, CDR2 YFSETQ. The CDR3 runs 14 residues.

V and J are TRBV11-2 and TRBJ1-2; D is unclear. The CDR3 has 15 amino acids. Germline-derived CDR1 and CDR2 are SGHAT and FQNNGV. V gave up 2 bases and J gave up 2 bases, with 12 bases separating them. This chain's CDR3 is CASSLFREWNYGYTF. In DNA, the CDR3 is TGTGCCAGCAGCTTATTCCGGGAGTGGAACTATGGCTACACCTTC. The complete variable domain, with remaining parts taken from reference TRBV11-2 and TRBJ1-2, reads EAGVAQSPRYKIIEKRQSVAFWCNPISGHATLYWYQQILGQGPKLLIQFQNNGVVDDSQLPKDRFSAERLKGVDSTLKIQPAKLEDSAVYLCASSLFREWNYGYTFGSGTRLTVV.

CDR3 nucleotide sequence: TGCGCCAGCAGCCGAGGTCAGGGAGCCATTCAGTACTTC. It is translated as CASSRGQGAIQYF. The chain carries TRBV5-1 and TRBJ2-4, with D perhaps assigned TRBD1 or TRBD2 (5 bases each). Germline V gene sequence: CDR1 SGHRS, CDR2 YFSETQ. Between the trimmed V and J ends, which lost 4 bases and 9 bases, there was a span of 14 bases. The CDR3 totals 13 residues. The entire variable domain, with the rest obtained from reference TRBV5-1 and TRBJ2-4, is as follows: KAGVTQTPRYLIKTRGQQVTLSCSPISGHRSVSWYQQTPGQGLQFLFEYFSETQRNKGNFPGRFSGRQFSNSRSEMNVSTLELGDSALYLCASSRGQGAIQYFGAGTRLSVL.

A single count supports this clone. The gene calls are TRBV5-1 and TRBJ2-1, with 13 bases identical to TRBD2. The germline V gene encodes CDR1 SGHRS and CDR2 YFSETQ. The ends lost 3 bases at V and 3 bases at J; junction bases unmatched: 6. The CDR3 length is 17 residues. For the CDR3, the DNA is TGCGCCAGCAGCTCAGGACTAGCGGGGGCCCTCTACAATGAGCAGTTCTTC. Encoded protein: CASSSGLAGALYNEQFF.

The CDR3 protein is CASSQTGGNGEAFF. CDR3 in DNA: TGCGCCAGCAGCCAGACAGGAGGGAATGGTGAAGCTTTCTTT. This chain connects TRBV4-1 to TRBJ1-1, with D possibly matching TRBD1 (6 bases). V dropped 3 bases and J dropped 7 bases, with 15 bases sitting between them. Germline V gene data show CDR1 as MGHRA and CDR2 as YSYEKL. CDR3 size: 14 residues.

For the CDR3, the DNA is TGCGCCAGCCGGGCAGGGGCAGGGGCCAGCACAGATACGCAGTATTTT. It translates to CASRAGAGASTDTQYF. The genes are TRBV5-1 and TRBJ2-3; perhaps TRBD1 as D (6 bases). There are 16 residues in the CDR3. Germline V lookup: CDR1 SGHRS, CDR2 YFSETQ. The germline V and J ends were trimmed by 7 bases and 0 bases, with 18 bases remaining between them.

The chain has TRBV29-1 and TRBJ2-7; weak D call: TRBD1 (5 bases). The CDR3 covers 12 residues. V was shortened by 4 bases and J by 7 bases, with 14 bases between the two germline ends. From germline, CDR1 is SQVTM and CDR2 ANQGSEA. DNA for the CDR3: TGCAGCGTTGGGGCAGGGCAAAGGGAGCAGTACTTC. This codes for CSVGAGQREQYF.

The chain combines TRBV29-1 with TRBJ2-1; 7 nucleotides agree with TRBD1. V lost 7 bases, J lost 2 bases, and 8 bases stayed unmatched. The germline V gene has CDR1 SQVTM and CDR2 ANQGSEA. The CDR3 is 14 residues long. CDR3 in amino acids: CSGRQGDTYNEQFF. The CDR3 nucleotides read TGCAGCGGCAGACAGGGCGACACCTACAATGAGCAGTTCTTC.

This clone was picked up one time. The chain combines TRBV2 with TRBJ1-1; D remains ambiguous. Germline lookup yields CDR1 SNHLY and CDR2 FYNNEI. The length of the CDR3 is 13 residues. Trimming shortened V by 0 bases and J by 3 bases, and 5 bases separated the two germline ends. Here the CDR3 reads CASSEAYYTEAFF. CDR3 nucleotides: TGTGCCAGCAGTGAAGCCTACTACACTGAAGCTTTCTTT.

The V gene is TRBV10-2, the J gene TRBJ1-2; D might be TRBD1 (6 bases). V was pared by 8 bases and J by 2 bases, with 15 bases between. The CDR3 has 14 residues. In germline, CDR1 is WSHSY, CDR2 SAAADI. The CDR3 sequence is CASQRGQGNYGYTF. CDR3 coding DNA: TGCGCCAGCCAACGGGGACAAGGAAACTATGGCTACACCTTC.

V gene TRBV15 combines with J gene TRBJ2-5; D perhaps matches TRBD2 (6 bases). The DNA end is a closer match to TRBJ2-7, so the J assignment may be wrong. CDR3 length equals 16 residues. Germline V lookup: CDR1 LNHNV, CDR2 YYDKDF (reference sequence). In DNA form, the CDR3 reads TGTGCCACCAGCCCTACGGGGTCGTGGGGGGCCTACGAGCAGTACTTC. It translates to CATSPTGSWGAYEQYF.

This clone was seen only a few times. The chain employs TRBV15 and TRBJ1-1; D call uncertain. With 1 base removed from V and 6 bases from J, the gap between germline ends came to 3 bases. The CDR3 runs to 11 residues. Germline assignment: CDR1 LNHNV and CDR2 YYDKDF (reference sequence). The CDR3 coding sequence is TGTGCCACCAGCAGAGGCTCTGAAGCTTTCTTT. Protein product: CATSRGSEAFF.